This T cell receptor beta chain was obtained from a study of CD8+CD57+ T cells in acquired aplastic anemia. About the research overall: Healthy donors yielded some 10 million CD4+ cell reads on average. Study results and caveats: Found in both controls and patients were around 30 CD8+ CDR3 sequences. Simpson's diversity of CD8+ cells was not significantly different in patients compared with controls.

Using genomic DNA as the template, TCR beta VDJ and CDR3 profiling was carried out. In TCRdb, the reads were re-called with MiXCR into one record per CDR3 protein. The sample holds a few hundred thousand distinct CDR3 sequences; roughly 64% are singletons and the top ten take approximately 4%. Trimming removed 4 bases from V and 8 bases from J, with 14 bases in between. Germline V CDR1 and CDR2: LGHDT, YNNKEL (reference sequence). The CDR3 has 13 amino acids. In this sample, this clonotype turned up many times. Antigen specificity is unknown. This sequence was found in a human donor in good health, serving as a control. The material sequenced was sorted CD4+, CD8+, or CD8+CD57+ T cells (not recorded which) from PBMCs. The rearrangement uses TRBV3-1 and TRBJ1-1; D might be TRBD1 (6 bases). For the CDR3, the DNA is TGTGCCAGCAGCCCCTTCCAAGGGGGAGAAGCTTTCTTT. This encodes CASSPFQGGEAFF.